This is a list of T cell receptor beta chains from one sample in a study of CDR3 diversity in severe acne. TCRdb fed the PCR reads into MiXCR, producing one record per CDR3 protein. The sample lists about 98,000 distinct CDR3 sequences; around 53% were seen once. Input material: blood. These receptors came from a male donor with acne. The conserved cysteine and the conserved F or W are not part of the CDR3 here.

j_call	v_call	cdr3_length	cdr3_aa
TRBJ2-5	TRBV4-1	12	ASSQASGMETQY
TRBJ2-7	TRBV29-1	11	SVGTSKSYEQY
TRBJ2-6	TRBV5-5	11	ASRPPGANVLT
TRBJ2-6	TRBV2	13	ASSSRGAGANVLT
TRBJ2-7	TRBV28	12	ASSSVGGGNEQY
TRBJ2-1	TRBV12-3/TRBV12-4	13	ASSLGREEYNEQF
TRBJ2-6	TRBV24-1	12	ATSGMSGANVLT
TRBJ2-3	TRBV10-3	15	ASSPLTSGSSTDTQY
TRBJ2-7	TRBV7-3	13	ASSSPSGQNYEQY
TRBJ2-2	TRBV29-1	13	SAESGDRVPGELF
TRBJ2-7	TRBV7-6	13	ASSLTSGSSNEQY
TRBJ2-3	TRBV24-1	13	ATSAEGSSTDTQY
TRBJ1-2	TRBV7-8	15	ASSLYRPTVLNYGYT
TRBJ2-7	TRBV11-2	11	ASSLEAGYEQY
TRBJ1-1	TRBV25-1	13	ASMRGGPGNTEAF